This T cell receptor beta chain was sequenced during a study of blood T cell repertoires in COVID-19. About the study: Acute and convalescent COVID-19 specimens originated in the United States, Italy and Spain.

This CDR3 comprises 11 residues. V was trimmed by 4 bases and J by 5 bases, leaving 8 bases between them. Germline lookup yields CDR1 GTSNPN and CDR2 SVGIG (reference sequence). Per the authors' pipeline: Amplifying reference gene primers gave estimates of nucleated cell counts. TCRdb's table, derived via immunoSEQ multiplex PCR, lists solely in-frame clones and lacks some. The D gene and trimming were derived from the DNA, and the V and J assignments and clone size from that table. The sample shows approximately 240,000 clones, approximately 79% of them seen only once. The sequence derives from a woman in her forties with active or convalescent COVID-19. This chain links TRBV30 with TRBJ1-2; D is uncertain. The sequenced sample consisted of peripheral blood. The CDR3: CAWTLEYGYTF. In DNA, the CDR3 is TGTGCCTGGACACTAGAGTATGGCTACACCTTC.